What follows are 29 T cell receptor beta chains derived from one specimen sequenced in a study of T cell responses to AZD1222 COVID-19 vaccine. Profiled with immunoSEQ multiplex PCR; TCRdb holds only in-frame clones, not every one. Of 120,000 to 150,000 clones listed, approximately 90% are singletons. The material was peripheral blood, obtained on day 0 of MenACWY control vaccination. These receptor sequences come from an adult in good health.

CDR3 nucleotide sequence: TGTGCCAGCAGTCGGACAGATACGGTTGGTACGCAGTATTTT. Translated: CASSRTDTVGTQYF. The chain recombines TRBV27 with TRBJ2-3; D possibly corresponds to TRBD1 (6 bases). In germline, CDR1 is MNHEY, CDR2 SMNVEV (reference sequence). Trimming pared 5 bases from V and 8 bases from J, leaving 17 bases between. CDR3 length: 14 residues.

The V gene is TRBV27, the J gene TRBJ1-2, with D hard to call. Trimming removed 0 bases at V and 4 bases at J, with 9 bases between. This CDR3 contains 14 residues. Per the germline V gene, CDR1 is MNHEY and CDR2 is SMNVEV (reference sequence). The CDR3 reads CASSLSYNTYGYTF. The CDR3 nucleotides read TGTGCCAGCAGTTTATCGTACAACACCTATGGCTACACCTTC.

The J gene is TRBJ1-1, the V gene TRBV7-9; D perhaps matches TRBD1 (5 bases). The CDR3 spans 14 residues. V lost 1 base and J 2 bases, leaving 8 bases between the germline ends. Germline V gene data show CDR1 as SEHNR and CDR2 as FQNEAQ (reference sequence). The CDR3 bases are TGTGCCAGCAGCTTAGTTAGGGGAAACACTGAAGCTTTCTTT. Translation gives CASSLVRGNTEAFF.

J is TRBJ2-7 and V is TRBV28; 11 nucleotides line up with TRBD1. V lost 5 bases, J lost 4 bases, and 7 bases stayed unmatched. The V gene's germline CDR1 is MDHEN and CDR2 SYDVKM. The CDR3 sequence is 15 residues long. CDR3 sequence reads: CASSPPGQGVYEQYF. Written as DNA, the CDR3 is TGTGCCAGCAGTCCTCCGGGACAGGGGGTTTACGAGCAGTACTTC.

This clone was counted once. The junction does not match germline at one end; this may be a read error. The chain uses TRBV6-1 and TRBJ2-1; D is undetermined. In germline, CDR1 is MNHNS, CDR2 SASEGT. The CDR3 covers 13 residues. CDR3: CASREGGYNEQFF. The CDR3 region has the DNA TGTGCCAGCAGAGAAGGCGGCTACAATGAGCAGTTCTTC.

The rearrangement joins TRBV6-5 to TRBJ1-1; D possibly corresponds to TRBD1 (5 bases). V lost 4 bases to trimming and J lost 4 bases, with 13 bases between them. Germline values: CDR1 MNHEY, CDR2 SVGAGI. The CDR3 length is 14 residues. CDR3 in DNA: TGTGCCAGCAGTTCGGGCAGGGTGGTCACTGAAGCTTTCTTT. Encoded protein: CASSSGRVVTEAFF.

The CDR3 spells CASSQRHGSAFF. CDR3 DNA: TGTGCCAGCAGCCAGAGGCACGGATCGGCTTTCTTT. J is TRBJ1-1 and V is TRBV11-3, with unresolved D. Germline V gene lookup returns CDR1 SGHNT and CDR2 YENEEA. The CDR3 contains 12 residues. V was clipped by 5 bases and J by 11 bases, with 15 bases between them.

This chain joins TRBV2 and TRBJ1-4; D gene unclear. Trimming pared 7 bases from V and 8 bases from J, leaving 14 bases between. The CDR3 is 13 amino acids. Germline assignment: CDR1 SNHLY and CDR2 FYNNEI. CDR3 DNA sequence: TGTGCCAGCACCCGCGGCAGCTCCGAAAAACTGTTTTTT. It yields the protein CASTRGSSEKLFF.

The rearrangement uses TRBV14 and TRBJ2-3, with 8 nucleotides matching TRBD2. After removal of 4 bases from V and 3 bases from J, the junction contained 9 bases not matched to a gene. The CDR3 spans 16 residues. CDR1 SGHDN and CDR2 FVKESK come from the germline V gene. In nucleotides, the CDR3 is TGTGCCAGCAGCCTCCCCGGGGGGGCCGGGACAGATACGCAGTATTTT. Its protein is CASSLPGGAGTDTQYF.

This chain links TRBV27 with TRBJ2-7, with TRBD1 matching 9 bases. The J segment lost 3 bases and the V segment lost 0 bases, leaving 9 bases of the junction unmatched. Per germline, CDR1 MNHEY and CDR2 SMNVEV (reference sequence). This CDR3 region has 17 residues. The chain's CDR3 is CASSLSGRPGQGYEQYF. The DNA of the CDR3 is TGTGCCAGCAGTTTATCTGGTCGACCGGGACAGGGCTACGAGCAGTACTTC.

CDR3 bases: TGTGCCAGCAGTGAATCAAGAAGGGGGCTCACTGAAGCTTTCTTT. It is translated as CASSESRRGLTEAFF. J is TRBJ1-1 and V is TRBV25-1, with 7 bases aligning to TRBD1. From germline, CDR1 is MGHDK and CDR2 SYGVNS. V was pared by 1 base and J by 4 bases, with 6 bases of the junction left unmatched. The CDR3 has 15 amino acids. Complete variable domain (other parts from reference TRBV25-1 and TRBJ1-1): EADIYQTPRYLVIGTGKKITLECSQTMGHDKMYWYQQDPGMELHLIHYSYGVNSTEKGDLSSESTVSRIRTEHFPLTLESARPSHTSQYLCASSESRRGLTEAFFGQGTRLTVV.

The CDR3 coding sequence is TGTGCCAGCAGTTTATGGGGGGGGAACACTGAAGCTTTCTTT. This gives the protein CASSLWGGNTEAFF. This chain links TRBV27 with TRBJ1-1, with a possible D match to TRBD1 (5 bases). Trimming cost V 1 base and J 1 base, with 7 bases left between them. The CDR3 spans 14 residues. Germline V gene data show CDR1 as MNHEY and CDR2 as SMNVEV (reference sequence).

This clone was observed many times. The chain joins TRBV30 to TRBJ2-2; D is possibly TRBD2 (5 bases). The CDR3 has 14 amino acids. Germline loops: CDR1 GTSNPN, CDR2 SVGIG (reference sequence). Trimming stripped 0 bases from V and 6 bases from J, with 11 bases between. The CDR3 DNA is TGTGCCTGGAGTGTACCGATGGAGGCCGGGGAGCTGTTTTTT. This sequence encodes CAWSVPMEAGELFF.

This clone has just one count. V gene TRBV28 combines with J gene TRBJ1-1; TRBD1 is a possible D gene (6 bases). Germline CDR1 is MDHEN and CDR2 is SYDVKM. The CDR3 runs 15 residues. The V end was cut by 5 bases, the J end by 1 base, with 14 bases between. The CDR3 DNA sequence: TGTGCCAGCAGTATAACCGGGACAACGAACACTGAAGCTTTCTTT. It yields the protein CASSITGTTNTEAFF.

With regard to this clone: The junction departs from the called germline gene at one end, perhaps through a read error. The genes are TRBV6-1 and TRBJ1-2; TRBD1 aligns across 9 bases. The CDR3 consists of 11 residues. Germline CDR1 and CDR2: MNHNS and SASEGT. CDR3 region: CASSEAQGAFF. CDR3 DNA: TGTGCCAGCAGTGAAGCACAGGGGGCCTTCTTC.

The genes are TRBV23-1 and TRBJ2-3, with 7 nucleotides matching TRBD1. TRBV23-1 is an ORF, and what it does is uncertain. Trimming cost V 7 bases and J 0 bases; bases outside gene matches: 7. The CDR3 is 15 amino acids. CDR3 loop: CASKEGTVSTDTQYF. Written as DNA, the CDR3 is TGCGCCAGCAAAGAAGGGACAGTTAGCACAGATACGCAGTATTTT.

This clone was recorded once. CDR3 in amino acids: CASSFRQAEKLFF. The CDR3 DNA is TGTGCCAGCAGCTTCCGACAGGCTGAAAAACTGTTTTTT. This chain connects TRBV11-2 to TRBJ1-4, with D possibly being TRBD1 (6 bases). The CDR3 runs to 13 residues. The germline V gene has CDR1 SGHAT and CDR2 FQNNGV. V lost 3 bases and J 7 bases, leaving 9 bases between the germline ends. Using reference TRBV11-2 and TRBJ1-4 for the parts outside the CDR3, the full variable domain is EAGVAQSPRYKIIEKRQSVAFWCNPISGHATLYWYQQILGQGPKLLIQFQNNGVVDDSQLPKDRFSAERLKGVDSTLKIQPAKLEDSAVYLCASSFRQAEKLFFGSGTQLSVL.

This clone has only a few counts. The chain carries TRBV5-6 and TRBJ1-6; D is uncertain. CDR1 SGHDT and CDR2 YYEEEE come from the germline V gene. The CDR3 contains 15 residues. The ends were cut back, 5 bases at V and 8 bases at J, with 17 bases in the middle. Here the CDR3 DNA reads TGTGCCAGCAGTTCCGGTCCTACCGCCTATTCACCCCTCCACTTT. Its translation is CASSSGPTAYSPLHF.

The chain couples TRBV10-3 to TRBJ2-7; 7 nucleotides match TRBD2. Trimming cost V 0 bases and J 6 bases; bases outside gene matches: 5. The CDR3 covers 14 residues. Per the germline V gene, CDR1 is ENHRY and CDR2 is SYGVKD. CDR3 loop: CAISESKGGREQYF. CDR3 coding DNA: TGTGCCATCAGTGAGTCGAAGGGAGGGCGCGAGCAGTACTTC.

The rearrangement uses TRBV5-5 and TRBJ1-1; 9 nucleotides match TRBD1. Germline V CDR1 and CDR2: SGHKS, YYEKEE (reference sequence). The CDR3 covers 15 residues. With V trimmed by 3 bases and J by 6 bases, 9 bases remained unmatched. CDR3: CASSSYSDRGPEAFF. In nucleotides, the CDR3 is TGTGCCAGCAGCTCCTACTCGGACAGGGGACCTGAAGCTTTCTTT.

The chain uses TRBV10-3 and TRBJ1-1; no reliable D call. Trimming took off 9 bases at V and 4 bases at J, with 24 bases between the two ends. The CDR3 covers 16 residues. Germline V CDR1 and CDR2: ENHRY, SYGVKD. CDR3 sequence reads: CAMRPAEGRMGTEAFF. The CDR3 coding sequence is TGTGCCATGCGACCAGCTGAGGGTCGAATGGGCACTGAAGCTTTCTTT.

The chain links TRBV10-2 to TRBJ2-1; 8 nucleotides align to TRBD2. V was pared by 9 bases and J by 3 bases, with 10 bases of the junction left unmatched. Germline V CDR1 and CDR2: WSHSY, SAAADI. The CDR3 has 15 amino acids. CDR3 sequence (DNA): TGCGCCAGTGCCGGCGGGACTAGGGGCTACAATGAGCAGTTCTTC. This encodes CASAGGTRGYNEQFF.

The gene calls are TRBV4-1 and TRBJ1-1; possibly TRBD1 for D (5 bases). The CDR3 is 14 amino acids. Deletions cut 4 bases from V and 0 bases from J, with 9 bases between. CDR1 MGHRA and CDR2 YSYEKL come from the germline V gene. The CDR3 sequence: CASSRGLLNTEAFF. DNA of the CDR3: TGCGCCAGCAGCCGGGGACTCCTGAACACTGAAGCTTTCTTT.

The J gene is TRBJ2-1, the V gene TRBV7-2; no reliable D call. Germline CDR1 reads SGHTA; CDR2 reads FQGNSA. Trimming cost V 5 bases and J 8 bases, with 16 bases left between them. CDR3 length: 14 amino acids. The DNA for the CDR3 is TGTGCCAGCAGCCTCGACTTAGTTAAGTATGAGCAGTTCTTC. Residues: CASSLDLVKYEQFF. Using reference TRBV7-2 and TRBJ2-1 for the parts outside the CDR3, the full variable domain is GAGVSQSPSNKVTEKGKDVELRCDPISGHTALYWYRQSLGQGLEFLIYFQGNSAPDKSGLPSDRFSAERTGGSVSTLTIQRTQQEDSAVYLCASSLDLVKYEQFFGPGTRLTVL.

The rearrangement links TRBV6-2 or TRBV6-3 to TRBJ2-5, with TRBD2 as a possible D gene (5 bases). This CDR3 is built from 14 residues. Trimming removed 0 bases from V and 5 bases from J, with 10 bases in between. Per the germline V gene, CDR1 is MNHEY and CDR2 is SVGEGT. The CDR3 nucleotides read TGTGCCAGCAGTTACTCGAGAAGCGGTGAGACCCAGTACTTC. Amino acid sequence: CASSYSRSGETQYF.

The chain combines TRBV6-5 with TRBJ2-1; possible D gene TRBD1, 5 bases. The germline gives CDR1 MNHEY, CDR2 SVGAGI. The ends were cut back, 3 bases at V and 2 bases at J, with 14 bases in the middle. The CDR3 covers 16 residues. CDR3 residues: CASSYSTAPTYNEQFF. CDR3 DNA: TGTGCCAGCAGTTATTCGACAGCCCCTACCTACAATGAGCAGTTCTTC.

The chain combines TRBV7-3 with TRBJ2-2, with 10 bases fitting TRBD2. Germline loops: CDR1 SGHTA, CDR2 FQGTGA. V lost 5 bases, J lost 1 base, and 7 bases stayed unmatched. This CDR3 spans 17 amino acids. CDR3 protein: CASSILAGGQNTGELFF. In DNA, the CDR3 is TGTGCCAGCAGCATATTAGCGGGGGGTCAGAACACCGGGGAGCTGTTTTTT.

This chain links TRBV3-1 (or the pseudogene TRBV3-2) with TRBJ2-3; D is possibly TRBD2 (6 bases). The CDR3 has 15 residues. The germline CDR1 and CDR2 sequences are LGHDT and YNNKEL (reference sequence). Between the trimmed V and J ends, which lost 4 bases and 4 bases, there was a span of 15 bases. The chain's CDR3 is CASSPTRFRSDTQYF. For the CDR3, the DNA is TGTGCCAGCAGCCCGACTAGGTTTAGATCAGATACGCAGTATTTT.

In this sample, this clone turned up a few times. V usage is TRBV6-1 and J usage is TRBJ2-6; D is uncertain. The germline V and J ends were trimmed by 1 base and 2 bases, with 9 bases remaining between them. Germline assignment: CDR1 MNHNS and CDR2 SASEGT. CDR3 length: 16 residues. CDR3 protein: CASSEVRGTGANVLTF. The CDR3 DNA reads as TGTGCCAGCAGTGAAGTCAGAGGTACTGGGGCCAACGTCCTGACTTTC.